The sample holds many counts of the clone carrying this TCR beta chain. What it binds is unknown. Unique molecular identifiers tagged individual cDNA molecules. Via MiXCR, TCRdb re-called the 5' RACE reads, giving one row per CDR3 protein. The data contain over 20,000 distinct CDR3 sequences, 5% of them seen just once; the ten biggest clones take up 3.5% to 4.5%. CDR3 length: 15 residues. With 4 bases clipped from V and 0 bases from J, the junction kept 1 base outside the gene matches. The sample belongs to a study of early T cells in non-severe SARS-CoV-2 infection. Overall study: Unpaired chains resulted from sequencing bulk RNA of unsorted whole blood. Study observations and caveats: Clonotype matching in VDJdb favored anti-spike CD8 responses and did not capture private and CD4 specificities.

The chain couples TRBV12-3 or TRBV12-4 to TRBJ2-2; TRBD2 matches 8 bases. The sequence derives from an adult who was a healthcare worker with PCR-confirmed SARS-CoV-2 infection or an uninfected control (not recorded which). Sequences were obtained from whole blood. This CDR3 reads CASSSGLANTGELFF. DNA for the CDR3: TGTGCCAGCAGTTCGGGACTAGCGAACACCGGGGAGCTGTTTTTT.